This T cell receptor beta chain comes out of a study of blood T cell repertoires in COVID-19. CDR3 length equals 14 residues. The germline V and J ends were trimmed by 0 bases and 4 bases, with 5 bases remaining between them. Germline V gene lookup returns CDR1 SGHRS and CDR2 YFSETQ. The protocol was immunoSEQ multiplex PCR, while the TCRdb copy is restricted to in-frame clones and leaves out a portion. Among 100,000 to 150,000 clones listed, over 60% were seen once. The sequence came from a man aged 35-49 years with active or convalescent COVID-19. The material sequenced was peripheral blood. The chain joins TRBV5-1 to TRBJ1-6, with D unresolved. CDR3 nucleotide sequence: TGCGCCAGCAGCTTGGAACATTATAATTCACCCCTCCACTTT. It codes for CASSLEHYNSPLHF.